What follows are 5 T cell receptor beta chains derived from one specimen sequenced in a study of graft-versus-host responses after intestinal transplantation. Their antigens remain unidentified. Profiled with immunoSEQ multiplex PCR; TCRdb holds only in-frame clones, not every one. Here the sample spans over 100,000 clones, more than 90% being singletons. The material was unstimulated CD4+ T cells sorted from spleen or lymph node cells, obtained before transplant. These receptors originate from a human donor who was the organ donor for an intestinal transplant.

The chain links TRBV11-2 to TRBJ2-2, with D uncertain. Germline V gene sequence: CDR1 SGHAT, CDR2 FQNNGV. Trimming removed 0 bases at V and 6 bases at J, with 8 bases between. The CDR3 loop spans 14 amino acids. The CDR3 is CASSLDWVAGELFF. Written as DNA, the CDR3 is TGTGCCAGCAGCTTAGATTGGGTCGCCGGGGAGCTGTTTTTT.

The V and J genes are TRBV28 and TRBJ2-7; 11 bases map to TRBD2. The CDR3 loop spans 15 amino acids. V was pared by 9 bases and J by 3 bases, with 10 bases of the junction left unmatched. Germline V gives CDR1 MDHEN, CDR2 SYDVKM. CDR3 in DNA: TGTGCCAGTAGTACCTCCGGGACTAGCGGCTACGAGCAGTACTTC. Its translation is CASSTSGTSGYEQYF.

The chain employs TRBV19 and TRBJ2-4, with a possible D match to TRBD1 (6 bases). The length of the CDR3 is 15 residues. V gave up 9 bases and J gave up 0 bases, with 15 bases separating them. Germline CDR1 and CDR2: LNHDA and SQIVND (reference sequence). CDR3 region: CASRDRLIAKNIQYF. For the CDR3, the DNA is TGTGCCAGCAGAGACAGGTTGATAGCCAAAAACATTCAGTACTTC.

The rearrangement joins TRBV5-1 to TRBJ1-1; D call uncertain. Germline V CDR1 and CDR2: SGHRS, YFSETQ. The CDR3 runs to 15 residues. Trimming shortened V by 4 bases and J by 2 bases, and 15 bases separated the two germline ends. The DNA of the CDR3 is TGCGCCAGCAGCCCGACGCCGAACCGTAACACTGAAGCTTTCTTT. Protein: CASSPTPNRNTEAFF.

This clone was seen a single time. This rearrangement joins TRBV2 to TRBJ1-1; D is uncertain. Per germline, CDR1 SNHLY and CDR2 FYNNEI. V shed 7 bases and J shed 7 bases, with 16 bases lying between them. The CDR3 sequence is 13 residues long. DNA of the CDR3: TGTGCCAGCACTCCCCAAGGATACTTTGAAGCTTTCTTT. It specifies CASTPQGYFEAFF.